These T cell receptor beta chains were read from a single sample in a study of cytomegalovirus exposure and HLA in healthy donors. Using immunoSEQ multiplex PCR, the repertoire was profiled, and TCRdb retains in-frame clones only, with some absent. There are over 150,000 clones in the sample; over 85% occur only once, and around 4.4% lies in the top ten. Sequences were obtained from PBMCs. The receptors stem from a man between 18 and 35 years old in good health and CMV-seropositive. Each CDR3 is given with its conserved first and last residue. D genes are given only for firm matches. The size entry is marked missing in some rows and otherwise reads once, few, many or a size class.

TRBD1	TRBV19	few	TRBJ1-4	CASSMGRGQDGEKLFF	TGTGCCAGTAGTATGGGGCGGGGACAGGACGGGGAAAAACTGTTTTTT
TRBD1	TRBV29-1	.	TRBJ2-7	CSVEVAGGSYEQYF	TGCAGCGTTGAGGTGGCAGGGGGTTCCTACGAGCAGTACTTC
.	TRBV30	once	TRBJ1-2	CASGAGANYGYTF	TGTGCCTCTGGGGCAGGGGCTAACTACGGCTACACCTTC
TRBD1	TRBV7-2	.	TRBJ1-4	CASSLEQGAQKLFF	TGTGCCAGCAGCTTAGAACAGGGGGCGCAAAAACTGTTTTTT
.	TRBV5-6	.	TRBJ2-1	CASSFGQPYNEQFF	TGTGCCAGCAGCTTTGGACAGCCCTACAATGAGCAGTTCTTC
TRBD1	TRBV7-6	.	TRBJ1-2	CASSPGTAANYGYTF	TGTGCCAGCAGCCCTGGGACAGCAGCTAACTATGGCTACACCTTC
TRBD2	TRBV14	.	TRBJ2-3	CASSQGSLAGGLTDTQYF	TGTGCCAGCAGCCAAGGGTCACTAGCGGGAGGGCTCACAGATACGCAGTATTTT
TRBD2	TRBV5-1	.	TRBJ2-3	CASSWRLAGGDTDTQYF	TGCGCCAGCAGCTGGCGGTTAGCGGGAGGGGACACAGATACGCAGTATTTT
TRBD2	TRBV18	once	TRBJ2-1	CASSRGAGTINEQFF	TGTGCCAGCTCCCGCGGGGCGGGGACTATCAATGAGCAGTTCTTC
.	TRBV28	.	TRBJ1-2	CASSLYGEASGYTF	TGTGCCAGCAGTTTATATGGTGAGGCGTCTGGCTACACCTTC
TRBD2	TRBV5-4	.	TRBJ2-5	CASSLAAGGETQYF	TGTGCCAGCAGCTTGGCGGCGGGAGGAGAGACCCAGTACTTC
.	TRBV30	once	TRBJ2-1	CALASGSWNEQFF	TGTGCCCTGGCCTCCGGGAGTTGGAATGAGCAGTTCTTC
TRBD1	TRBV30	few	TRBJ1-4	CAWSSRTGTNEKLFF	TGTGCCTGGAGTTCGAGGACAGGTACTAATGAAAAACTGTTTTTT
TRBD1	TRBV7-3	.	TRBJ2-1	CASSLSQGASNEQFF	TGTGCCAGCAGCTTAAGTCAGGGGGCCAGCAATGAGCAGTTCTTC
TRBD2	TRBV5-8	.	TRBJ2-1	CASSPSGSSYNEQFF	TGTGCCAGCAGCCCTAGCGGAAGCTCCTACAATGAGCAGTTCTTC
TRBD2	TRBV4-1	.	TRBJ2-1	CASSSLAGGSYEQFF	TGCGCCAGCAGCTCCCTAGCGGGAGGGTCCTATGAGCAGTTCTTC
.	TRBV6-6	.	TRBJ2-7	CASSYSEGTYEQYF	TGTGCCAGCAGTTACTCAGAGGGCACCTACGAGCAGTACTTC
TRBD1	TRBV7-8	.	TRBJ1-1	CASSSMGQSYTEAFF	TGTGCCAGCAGCTCTATGGGACAGTCCTACACTGAAGCTTTCTTT
TRBD1	TRBV18	.	TRBJ2-7	CASSLGQVSYEQYF	TGTGCCAGCTCACTGGGACAGGTATCCTACGAGCAGTACTTC
.	TRBV28	.	TRBJ1-4	CASSLGPGRGTNEKLFF	TGTGCCAGCAGTTTGGGCCCGGGGAGGGGGACTAATGAAAAACTGTTTTTT
TRBD1	TRBV28	few	TRBJ1-3	CASSPWTGRNSGNTIYF	TGTGCCAGCAGTCCATGGACAGGGCGGAACTCTGGAAACACCATATATTTT
.	TRBV19	.	TRBJ2-1	CASSVGDGGNEQFF	TGTGCCAGTAGTGTGGGAGACGGAGGCAATGAGCAGTTCTTC
TRBD1	TRBV19	.	TRBJ1-2	CASSIADRGRHWYGYTF	TGTGCCAGTAGTATAGCGGACAGGGGGAGGCATTGGTATGGCTACACCTTC
TRBD1	TRBV27	once	TRBJ1-2	CASSFGRGRGYTF	TGTGCCAGCAGCTTTGGCAGGGGGCGGGGGTACACCTTC
.	TRBV29-1	.	TRBJ1-5	CSVDPGGNQPQHF	TGCAGCGTTGATCCGGGAGGGAATCAGCCCCAGCATTTT
.	TRBV27	once	TRBJ1-1	CASKTPNRDEAFF	TGTGCCAGCAAGACTCCAAATCGTGATGAAGCTTTCTTT
TRBD2	TRBV5-4	.	TRBJ2-5	CASSSSTSGQEIQYF	TGTGCCAGCAGCTCTTCGACTAGCGGACAAGAGATCCAGTACTTC
.	TRBV7-9	once	TRBJ2-7	CASRGGGYEQYF	TGTGCCAGCCGAGGGGGGGGGTACGAGCAGTACTTC
TRBD1	TRBV5-4	once	TRBJ2-1	CASSVTGGNSYNEQFF	TGTGCCAGCAGCGTGACAGGGGGCAACTCCTACAATGAGCAGTTCTTC
TRBD2	TRBV7-3	.	TRBJ2-1	CASSFGGAGNEQFF	TGTGCCAGCAGCTTCGGGGGGGCGGGGAATGAGCAGTTCTTC
TRBD2	TRBV9	.	TRBJ2-1	CASSVGISGGQFF	TGTGCCAGCAGCGTAGGTATTAGCGGGGGGCAGTTCTTC
TRBD2	TRBV7-9	.	TRBJ2-1	CASSPRTSGRGASYNEQFF	TGTGCCAGCAGCCCCCGGACTAGCGGGAGGGGGGCCTCCTACAATGAGCAGTTCTTC
TRBD1	TRBV7-9	.	TRBJ2-7	CASSLPGQGGQYF	TGTGCCAGCAGCCTCCCCGGACAGGGTGGGCAGTACTTC